This entry concerns a single T cell receptor beta chain. Its specificity is unknown. The data belong to a study of cytomegalovirus exposure and HLA in healthy donors. Across the whole study: The approximately 690 first-cohort repertoires and the roughly 120 validation repertoires shared the same platform, a later analysis reported.

While the first cohort had over 650 subjects, the donors belonged to the separate validation cohort of about 130 subjects. V lost 4 bases to trimming and J lost 2 bases; unmatched junction nucleotides: 3. From germline, CDR1 is SGHRS and CDR2 YFSETQ. There are 14 residues in the CDR3. Clones were read by immunoSEQ multiplex PCR, and TCRdb kept only the in-frame ones, dropping some. The table shows around 250,000 clones, with 90% occurring only once. Points from the study as a whole: Specificity of a few CMV-associated chains for CMV antigens was verified in vitro. Cytomegalovirus-associated status was assigned to around 160 TCR beta chains.

This rearrangement joins TRBV5-1 to TRBJ2-7; 10 nucleotides agree with TRBD1. The origin of this receptor is a woman under 40 in good health and CMV-seronegative. Specimen: PBMCs. This CDR3 is CASSRQGAAYEQYF. CDR3 DNA sequence: TGCGCCAGCAGCAGACAGGGGGCGGCCTACGAGCAGTACTTC.